This T cell receptor (beta chain) originates from a study of cytomegalovirus exposure and HLA in healthy donors. General observations from the study: Researchers had no immune exposure information except CMV serostatus available.

PCR employed 60 Vbeta and 13 Jbeta primers. TCRdb keeps only in-frame clones here, not all; method: immunoSEQ multiplex PCR. There are some 99,000 clones in the sample; 74% occur only once, and 1.8% lies in the top ten. Note on this clone: What it binds is unknown.

There are 15 residues in the CDR3. CDR1 and CDR2 (germline): SGHVS, FQNEAQ. Deletions cut 1 base from V and 0 bases from J, with 10 bases between. This sequence joins TRBV7-8 and TRBJ2-7; D might be TRBD1 (5 bases). This clonotype was sampled from a male donor in good health and CMV-seronegative. Sequenced material: PBMCs. This CDR3 reads CASSLEGKSSYEQYF. The DNA of the CDR3 is TGTGCCAGCAGCTTAGAGGGGAAAAGCTCCTACGAGCAGTACTTC.